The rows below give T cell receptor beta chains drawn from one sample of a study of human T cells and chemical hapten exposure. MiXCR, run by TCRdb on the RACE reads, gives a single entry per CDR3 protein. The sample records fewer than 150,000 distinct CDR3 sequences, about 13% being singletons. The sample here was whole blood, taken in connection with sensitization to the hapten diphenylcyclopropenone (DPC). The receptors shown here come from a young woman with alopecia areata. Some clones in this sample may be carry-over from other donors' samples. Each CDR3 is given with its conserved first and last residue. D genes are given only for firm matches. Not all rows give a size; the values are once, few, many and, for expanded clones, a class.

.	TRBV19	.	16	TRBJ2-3	CASRPLGTGGTDTQYF	TGTGCCAGTAGACCTTTGGGGACCGGAGGCACAGATACGCAGTATTTT
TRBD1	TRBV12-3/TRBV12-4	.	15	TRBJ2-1	CASTPGAGGYNEQFF	TGTGCCAGCACCCCTGGGGCAGGGGGCTACAATGAGCAGTTCTTC
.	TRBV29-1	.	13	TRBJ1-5	CSVGDRLGQPQHF	TGCAGCGTTGGAGATAGATTGGGTCAGCCCCAGCATTTT
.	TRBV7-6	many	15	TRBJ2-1	CASSLAGSAYNEQFF	TGTGCCAGCAGCTTAGCAGGGTCCGCCTACAATGAGCAGTTCTTC
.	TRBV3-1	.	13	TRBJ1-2	CASSFVANYGYTF	TGTGCCAGCAGCTTCGTCGCTAACTATGGCTACACCTTC
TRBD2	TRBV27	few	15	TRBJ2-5	CASSETSGGQETQYF	TGTGCCAGCAGTGAAACTAGCGGGGGCCAAGAGACCCAGTACTTC
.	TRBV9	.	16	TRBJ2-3	CASSVVGGRSTDTQYF	TGTGCCAGCAGCGTAGTGGGGGGGCGGAGCACAGATACGCAGTATTTT
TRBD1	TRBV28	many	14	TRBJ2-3	CATDRDRVTDTQYF	TGTGCCACCGACCGGGACAGGGTAACAGATACGCAGTATTTT
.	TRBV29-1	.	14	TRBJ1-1	CSVEEPDRPTEAFF	TGCAGCGTTGAAGAGCCCGACAGACCCACTGAAGCTTTCTTT
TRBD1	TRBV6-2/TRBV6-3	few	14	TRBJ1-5	CASCKRTGNQPQHF	TGTGCCAGCTGTAAAAGGACAGGGAATCAGCCCCAGCATTTT
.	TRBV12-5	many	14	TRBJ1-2	CASQFSTYNYGYTF	TGTGCTAGTCAGTTTTCCACCTATAACTATGGCTACACCTTC
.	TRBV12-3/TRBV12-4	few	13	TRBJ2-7	CASAWQVSYEQYF	TGTGCCTCGGCTTGGCAGGTCTCCTACGAGCAGTACTTC
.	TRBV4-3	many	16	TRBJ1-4	CASSQDMAATNEKLFF	TGCGCCAGCAGCCAAGATATGGCCGCAACTAATGAAAAACTGTTTTTT